This T cell receptor (beta chain) was obtained from a study of shared clonotypes between healthy human individuals (dated by TCRdb to 2018 to 2020). A note on the overall study: A couple of women and a few men aged 18 to 49 years were included in the cohort. Leukapheresis yielded between about 0.85 and 10 billion PBMCs per donor. Different laboratories and diverse techniques were used to prepare libraries and sequence TCR repertoires, to increase sequencing depth and limit assay-specific biases. For each donor, CD4 naive and CD4 memory were each run on three plates, CD8 naive on two plates, and CD8 memory on one plate. To estimate repertoire size and how much clonotype sharing occurs between individuals, the study deeply sequenced the blood TCR repertoires of 5 or 6 healthy adults.

Donors were healthy HIV-negative adults with no recently reported acute infections or vaccinations. Every donor was a Caucasian adult residing in Nashville, Tennessee, USA. CD4+ T cells were enriched by magnetic negative selection; naive cells were then positively selected on CD45RA, and the negative fraction formed the memory subset. After blood collection by leukapheresis, PBMCs were isolated using Ficoll-Histopaque density gradient centrifugation and then cryopreserved in the vapor phase of liquid nitrogen. Analytical flow cytometry was used to check the purity and quantity of each magnetically sorted T cell population. From each sorted fraction, genomic DNA was isolated and quantified by UV absorbance on a Nanodrop 2000c. On this clone: No cognate antigen has been identified for it. No much larger clonotype is one base removed from it; base qualities were not supplied.

The CDR3, cysteine through phenylalanine, is 18 amino acids long. Only the CDR3 DNA stays, 54 bases, in frame from base 1. From the germline V gene, CDR1 is SGDLS and CDR2 is YYNGEE. From V the trimming removes 0 bases and from J it removes 1 base, while the gene matches leave 7 bases of the junction unaccounted for. The paper's findings and limits, for the study overall: Around 5% of naive CD4, 3.5% of naive CD8, 2.3% of memory CD4, and 0.4% of memory CD8 clonotypes were shared across a few donors. Higher generation probabilities were observed for clonotypes shared by all four sorted-subset donors than for non-shared clonotypes. Because the study included a small number of donors, the genetic and exposure-history diversity represented was limited. Naive subsets generally had larger estimated clonotype richness than memory subsets did. Only blood was sampled, and tissue TCR repertoires likely differ from those in blood. Rarefaction of sorted-subset datasets indicated incomplete sequencing despite the large sequencing depth. Based on pairwise subsampling, the degree of clonotype sharing among donors was expected to be affected by sequencing depth.

TCR CDR3 regions were amplified from genomic DNA by multiplex PCR using the deep immunoSEQ assay. Extracted genomic DNA from each cell subset was distributed evenly across all wells of several immunoSEQ 96-well plates, and each plate was treated as a replicate. Each replicate PCR for sorted subsets received around 200 ng genomic DNA, equal to roughly 30,000 T cell genomes. The purified libraries were quantified using a Qubit 3.0 fluorometer, sized with a Bioanalyzer 2100, and then quantified again using the KAPA Library Quantification kit. Every immunoSEQ 96-well plate was sequenced on a separate single-read 150-cycle Illumina NextSeq 550 flow cell. The original pipeline was this. Because the immunoSEQ output held only junctional sequences and lacked quality scores, the filtering could not match the filtering applied to full-length reads. To assign V/J genes and CDR3, sequences were annotated against IMGT germline references using PyIR, a Python wrapper for IgBLAST v1.9. Reads were filtered out if the reads had weak V/J assignments (E-value above 1e-6), no CDR3, stop codons, out-of-frame junctions, or ambiguous translated residues. V3J clonotypes were defined as sequences sharing an identical inferred V gene, J gene, and CDR3 amino acid sequence. To compute the percentage overlap between repertoires, the number of shared unique clonotypes was divided by the size of the smaller repertoire. RTK rarefaction, the Chao1 estimator, and Recon v2.1 estimates of unobserved clonotypes were used to assess repertoire richness. Generation probabilities were computed with OLGA for all TCRbeta clonotypes obtained by the gDNA method from several donors. What TCRdb holds here is the immuneACCESS table cut down to in-frame rearrangements. Part of the clones is not present; checked against another copy, under half of the missing clones reflect an unresolved V gene, and the others are unexplained. V, J and clone size are taken as reported in that table, and D and trimming were inferred from the DNA itself. This sample has 2 million to 2.5 million clones in its table, and nearly 97% of those were observed once. The ten biggest clones cover more than 0.1% of the sample.

The chain employs TRBV9 and TRBJ1-6; 7 central bases correspond to TRBD1. The sequence was obtained from a man younger than 35 in good health. Sequenced input: naive CD4+ T cells sorted from blood. This specimen's cell subset or site label, per the study, means: CD45RA+ positively selected. The DNA is TGTGCCAGCAGCGTAGCTAGAACAGGGGCGTCCTATAATTCACCCCTCCACTTT. The encoded protein is CASSVARTGASYNSPLHF.